Listed here is a single TCR beta chain. What it binds is unknown. These data come from a study of T cell responses to AZD1222 COVID-19 vaccine. Study findings and constraints: Elevations in Spike-specific TCR breadth and depth followed administration of two AZD1222 doses.

The data were produced by immunoSEQ multiplex PCR, yet TCRdb's version contains in-frame clones alone and is incomplete. The sample lists fewer than 150,000 clones, just under 95% occurring once. V was shortened by 6 bases and J by 1 base, with 19 bases between the two germline ends. Germline V gives CDR1 SNHLY, CDR2 FYNNEI. This CDR3 region has 16 residues. This sample comprised peripheral blood, obtained 28 days after the second AZD1222 dose. This TCR was recovered from an adult who received the AZD1222 COVID-19 vaccine. The chain is built from TRBV2 and TRBJ2-7, with TRBD2 as a possible D gene (7 bases). The CDR3 is CASSPWGGLKSYEQYF. The CDR3 DNA reads TGTGCCAGCAGCCCATGGGGGGGCCTTAAATCCTACGAGCAGTACTTC. Full variable domain (outside the CDR3, taken from reference TRBV2 and TRBJ2-7): EPEVTQTPSHQVTQMGQEVILRCVPISNHLYFYWYRQILGQKVEFLVSFYNNEISEKSEIFDDQFSVERPDGSNFTLKIRSTKLEDSAMYFCASSPWGGLKSYEQYFGPGTRLTVT.